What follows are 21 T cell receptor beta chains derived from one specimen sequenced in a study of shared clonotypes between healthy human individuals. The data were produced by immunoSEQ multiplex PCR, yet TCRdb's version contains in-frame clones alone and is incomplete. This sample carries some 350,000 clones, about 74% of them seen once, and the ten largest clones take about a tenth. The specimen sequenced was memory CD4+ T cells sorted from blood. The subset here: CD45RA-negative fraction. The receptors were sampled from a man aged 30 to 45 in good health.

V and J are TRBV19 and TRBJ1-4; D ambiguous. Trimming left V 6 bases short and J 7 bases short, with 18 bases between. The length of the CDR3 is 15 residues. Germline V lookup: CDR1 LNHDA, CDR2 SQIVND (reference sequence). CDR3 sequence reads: CASSPVMRPLEKLFF. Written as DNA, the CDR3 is TGTGCCAGTAGCCCGGTTATGAGACCCCTTGAAAAACTGTTTTTT.

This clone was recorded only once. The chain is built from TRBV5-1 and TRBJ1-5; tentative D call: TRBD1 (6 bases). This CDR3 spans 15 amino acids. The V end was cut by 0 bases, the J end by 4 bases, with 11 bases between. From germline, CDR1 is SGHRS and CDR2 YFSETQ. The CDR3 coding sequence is TGCGCCAGCAGCTTGGGAGCAGGGGCAAATCAGCCCCAGCATTTT. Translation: CASSLGAGANQPQHF.

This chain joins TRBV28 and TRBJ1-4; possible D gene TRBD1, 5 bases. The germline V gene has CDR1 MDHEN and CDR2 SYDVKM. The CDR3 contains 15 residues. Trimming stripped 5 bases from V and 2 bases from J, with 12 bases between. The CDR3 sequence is CASSPQGETNEKLFF. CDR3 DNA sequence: TGTGCCAGCAGTCCCCAGGGTGAGACTAATGAAAAACTGTTTTTT.

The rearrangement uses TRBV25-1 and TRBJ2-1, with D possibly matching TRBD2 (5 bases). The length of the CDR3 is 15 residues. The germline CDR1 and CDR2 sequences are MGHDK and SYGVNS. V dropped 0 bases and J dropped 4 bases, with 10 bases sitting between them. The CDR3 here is CASSEYVSVYNEQFF. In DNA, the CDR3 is TGTGCCAGCAGTGAATATGTTAGCGTATACAATGAGCAGTTCTTC.

CDR3: CASSLWREGRSEQYF. Here the CDR3 DNA reads TGTGCCAGCAGTTTGTGGCGGGAGGGCCGAAGCGAGCAGTACTTC. J is TRBJ2-7 and V is TRBV28, with TRBD2 identical over 9 bases. The CDR3 is 15 amino acids. V was pared by 3 bases and J by 6 bases, with 9 bases of the junction left unmatched. Germline-derived CDR1 and CDR2 are MDHEN and SYDVKM.

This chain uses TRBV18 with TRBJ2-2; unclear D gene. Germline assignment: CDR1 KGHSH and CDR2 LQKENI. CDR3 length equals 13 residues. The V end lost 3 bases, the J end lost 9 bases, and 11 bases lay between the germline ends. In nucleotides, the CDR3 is TGTGCCAGCTCACCCTTAGGATGGTGGGAGCTGTTTTTT. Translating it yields CASSPLGWWELFF.

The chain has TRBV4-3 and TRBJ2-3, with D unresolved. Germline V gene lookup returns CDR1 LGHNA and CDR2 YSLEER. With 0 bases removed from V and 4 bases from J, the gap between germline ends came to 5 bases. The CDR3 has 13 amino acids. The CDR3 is CASSQDFADTQYF. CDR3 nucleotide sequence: TGCGCCAGCAGCCAAGATTTCGCAGATACGCAGTATTTT.

This chain's CDR3 is CASSIAGSSDNEQFF. CDR3 nucleotide sequence: TGTGCCAGTAGTATAGCGGGGAGTTCAGACAATGAGCAGTTCTTC. V is TRBV19 and J is TRBJ2-1, with D perhaps TRBD2 (5 bases). From germline, CDR1 is LNHDA and CDR2 SQIVND (reference sequence). The CDR3 runs to 15 residues. The ends were cut back, 1 base at V and 5 bases at J, with 12 bases in the middle.

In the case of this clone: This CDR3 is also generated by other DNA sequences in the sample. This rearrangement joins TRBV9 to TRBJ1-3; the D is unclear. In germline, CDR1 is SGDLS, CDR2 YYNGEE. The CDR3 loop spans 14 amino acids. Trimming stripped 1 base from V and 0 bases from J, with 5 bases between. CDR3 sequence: CASSVTDSGNTIYF. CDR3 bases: TGTGCCAGCAGCGTAACGGACTCTGGAAACACCATATATTTT.

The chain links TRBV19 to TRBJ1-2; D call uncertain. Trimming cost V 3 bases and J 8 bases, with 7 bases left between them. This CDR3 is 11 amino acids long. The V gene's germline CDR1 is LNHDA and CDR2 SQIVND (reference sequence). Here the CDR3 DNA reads TGTGCCAGTAGTATTAACGGGGGCTACACCTTC. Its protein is CASSINGGYTF.

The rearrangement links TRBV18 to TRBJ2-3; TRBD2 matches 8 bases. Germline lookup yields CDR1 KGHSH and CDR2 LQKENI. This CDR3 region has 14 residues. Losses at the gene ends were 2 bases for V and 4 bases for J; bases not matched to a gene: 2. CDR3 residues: CASSPTSGADTQYF. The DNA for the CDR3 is TGTGCCAGCTCACCAACTAGCGGCGCAGATACGCAGTATTTT.

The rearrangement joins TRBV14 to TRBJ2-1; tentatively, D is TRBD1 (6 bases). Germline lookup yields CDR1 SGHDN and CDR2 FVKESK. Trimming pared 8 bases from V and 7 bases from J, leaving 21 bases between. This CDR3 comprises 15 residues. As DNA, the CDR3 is TGTGCCAGCGGGGAACTAGGGGGTCGGACGAATGAGCAGTTCTTC. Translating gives CASGELGGRTNEQFF.

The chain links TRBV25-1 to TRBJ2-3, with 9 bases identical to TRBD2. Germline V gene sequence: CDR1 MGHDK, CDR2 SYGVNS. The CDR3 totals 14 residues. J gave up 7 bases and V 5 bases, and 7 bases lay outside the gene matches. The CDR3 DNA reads TGTGCCAGCAGTTCTGGCCTAGCGGGGCATACGCAGTATTTT. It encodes CASSSGLAGHTQYF.

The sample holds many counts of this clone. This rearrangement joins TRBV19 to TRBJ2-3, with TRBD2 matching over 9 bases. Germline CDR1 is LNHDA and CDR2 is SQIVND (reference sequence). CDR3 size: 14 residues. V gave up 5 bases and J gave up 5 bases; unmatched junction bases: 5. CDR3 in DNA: TGTGCCAGTAGTTTAGCGGGAGTTGAAGATACGCAGTATTTT. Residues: CASSLAGVEDTQYF.

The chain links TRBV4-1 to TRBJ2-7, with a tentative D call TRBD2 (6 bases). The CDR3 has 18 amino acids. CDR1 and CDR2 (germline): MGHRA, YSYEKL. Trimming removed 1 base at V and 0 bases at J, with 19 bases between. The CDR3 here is CASSQGLRVGGSSYEQYF. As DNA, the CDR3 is TGCGCCAGCAGCCAAGGTCTACGAGTGGGGGGAAGCTCCTACGAGCAGTACTTC.

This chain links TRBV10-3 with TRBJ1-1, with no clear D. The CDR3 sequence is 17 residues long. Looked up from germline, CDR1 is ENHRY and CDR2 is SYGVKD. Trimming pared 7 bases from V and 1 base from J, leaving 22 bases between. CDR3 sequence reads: CAIKSEAAVGWNTEAFF. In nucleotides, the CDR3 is TGTGCCATCAAGTCCGAGGCGGCTGTGGGCTGGAACACTGAAGCTTTCTTT.

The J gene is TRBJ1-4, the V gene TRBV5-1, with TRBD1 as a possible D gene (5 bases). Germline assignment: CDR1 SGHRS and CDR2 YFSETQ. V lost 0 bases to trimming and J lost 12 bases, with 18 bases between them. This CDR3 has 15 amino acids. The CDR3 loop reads CASSLAGQGIGELFF. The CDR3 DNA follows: TGCGCCAGCAGCTTGGCAGGGCAGGGAATAGGGGAACTGTTTTTT.

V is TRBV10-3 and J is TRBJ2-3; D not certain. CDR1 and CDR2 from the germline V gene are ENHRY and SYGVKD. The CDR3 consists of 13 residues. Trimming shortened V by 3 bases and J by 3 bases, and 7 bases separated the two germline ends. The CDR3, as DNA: TGTGCCATCAGTGATTTAGGGACAGATACGCAGTATTTT. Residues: CAISDLGTDTQYF.

The CDR3 region is CASSLVAGASYEQYF. In nucleotides, the CDR3 is TGCGCCAGCAGCTTGGTGGCAGGGGCCTCCTACGAGCAGTACTTC. The chain links TRBV5-1 to TRBJ2-7; D is possibly TRBD1 (6 bases). The length of the CDR3 is 15 residues. Germline V gene lookup returns CDR1 SGHRS and CDR2 YFSETQ. Deletions cut 0 bases from V and 0 bases from J, with 10 bases between.

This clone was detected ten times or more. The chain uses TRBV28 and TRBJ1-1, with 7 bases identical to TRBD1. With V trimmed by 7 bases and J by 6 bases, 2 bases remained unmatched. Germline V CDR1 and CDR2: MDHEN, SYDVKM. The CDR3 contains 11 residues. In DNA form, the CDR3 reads TGTGCCAGCAAGGGGGCTTCTGAAGCTTTCTTT. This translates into CASKGASEAFF. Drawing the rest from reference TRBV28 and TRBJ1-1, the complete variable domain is DVKVTQSSRYLVKRTGEKVFLECVQDMDHENMFWYRQDPGLGLRLIYFSYDVKMKEKGDIPEGYSVSREKKERFSLILESASTNQTSMYLCASKGASEAFFGQGTRLTVV.

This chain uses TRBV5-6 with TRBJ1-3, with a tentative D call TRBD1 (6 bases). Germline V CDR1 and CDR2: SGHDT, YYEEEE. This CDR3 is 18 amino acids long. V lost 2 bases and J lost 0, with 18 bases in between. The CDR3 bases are TGTGCCAGCAGCTTTTTTATACAGGGTTCTTACTCTGGAAACACCATATATTTT. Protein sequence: CASSFFIQGSYSGNTIYF.